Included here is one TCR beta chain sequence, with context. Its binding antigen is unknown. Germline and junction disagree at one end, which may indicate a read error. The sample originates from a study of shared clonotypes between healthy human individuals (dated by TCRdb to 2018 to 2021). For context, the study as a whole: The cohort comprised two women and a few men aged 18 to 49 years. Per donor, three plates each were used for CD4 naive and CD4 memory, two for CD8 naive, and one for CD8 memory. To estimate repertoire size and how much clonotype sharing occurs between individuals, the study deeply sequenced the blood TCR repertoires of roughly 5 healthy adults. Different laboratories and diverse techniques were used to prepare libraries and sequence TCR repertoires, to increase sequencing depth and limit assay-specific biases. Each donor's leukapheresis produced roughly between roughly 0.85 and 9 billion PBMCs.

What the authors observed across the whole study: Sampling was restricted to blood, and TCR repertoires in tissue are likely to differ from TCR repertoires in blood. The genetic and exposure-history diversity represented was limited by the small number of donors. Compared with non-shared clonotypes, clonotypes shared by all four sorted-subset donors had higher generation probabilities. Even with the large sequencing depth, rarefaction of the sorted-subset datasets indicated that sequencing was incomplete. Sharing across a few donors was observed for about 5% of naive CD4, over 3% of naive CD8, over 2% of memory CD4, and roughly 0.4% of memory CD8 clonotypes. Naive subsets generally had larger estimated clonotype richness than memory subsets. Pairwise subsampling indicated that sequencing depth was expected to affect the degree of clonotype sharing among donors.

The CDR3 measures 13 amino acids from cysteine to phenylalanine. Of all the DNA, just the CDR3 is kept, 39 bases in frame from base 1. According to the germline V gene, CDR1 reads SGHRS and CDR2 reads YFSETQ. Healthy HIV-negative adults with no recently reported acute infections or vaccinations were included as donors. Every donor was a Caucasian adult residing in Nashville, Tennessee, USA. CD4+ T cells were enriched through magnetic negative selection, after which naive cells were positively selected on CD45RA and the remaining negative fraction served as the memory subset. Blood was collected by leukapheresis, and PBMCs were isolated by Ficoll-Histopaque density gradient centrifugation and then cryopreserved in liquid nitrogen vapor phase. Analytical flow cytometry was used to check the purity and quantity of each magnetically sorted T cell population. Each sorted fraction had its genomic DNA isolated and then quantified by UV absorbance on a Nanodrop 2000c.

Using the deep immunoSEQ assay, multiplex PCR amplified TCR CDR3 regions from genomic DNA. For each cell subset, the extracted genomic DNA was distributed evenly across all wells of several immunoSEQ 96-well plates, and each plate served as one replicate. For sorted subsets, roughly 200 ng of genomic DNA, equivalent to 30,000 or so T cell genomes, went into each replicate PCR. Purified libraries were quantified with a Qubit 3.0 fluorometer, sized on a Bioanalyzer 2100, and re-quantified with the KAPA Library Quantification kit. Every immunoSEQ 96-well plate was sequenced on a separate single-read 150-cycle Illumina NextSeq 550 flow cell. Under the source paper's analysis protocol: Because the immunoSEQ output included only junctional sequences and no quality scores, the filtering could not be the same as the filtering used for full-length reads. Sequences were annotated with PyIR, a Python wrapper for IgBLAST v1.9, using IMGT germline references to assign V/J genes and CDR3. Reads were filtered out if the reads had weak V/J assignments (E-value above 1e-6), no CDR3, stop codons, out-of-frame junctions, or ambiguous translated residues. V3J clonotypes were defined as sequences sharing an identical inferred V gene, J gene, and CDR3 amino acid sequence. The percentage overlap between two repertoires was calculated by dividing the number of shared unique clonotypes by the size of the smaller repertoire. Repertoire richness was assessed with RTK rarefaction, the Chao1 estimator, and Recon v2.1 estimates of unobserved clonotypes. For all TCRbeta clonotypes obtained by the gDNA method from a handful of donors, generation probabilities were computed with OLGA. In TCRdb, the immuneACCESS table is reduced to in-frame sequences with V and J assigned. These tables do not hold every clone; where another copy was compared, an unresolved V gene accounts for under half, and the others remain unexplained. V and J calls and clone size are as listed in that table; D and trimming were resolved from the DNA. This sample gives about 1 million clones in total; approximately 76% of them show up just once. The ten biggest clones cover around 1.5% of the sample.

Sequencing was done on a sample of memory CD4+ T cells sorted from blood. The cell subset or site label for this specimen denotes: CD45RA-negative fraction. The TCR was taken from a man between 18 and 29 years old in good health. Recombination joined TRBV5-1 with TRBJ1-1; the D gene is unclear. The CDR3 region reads CASSPQQRFEAFF. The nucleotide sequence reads TGTGCCAGCAGCCCCCAACAGCGTTTTGAAGCTTTCTTT.